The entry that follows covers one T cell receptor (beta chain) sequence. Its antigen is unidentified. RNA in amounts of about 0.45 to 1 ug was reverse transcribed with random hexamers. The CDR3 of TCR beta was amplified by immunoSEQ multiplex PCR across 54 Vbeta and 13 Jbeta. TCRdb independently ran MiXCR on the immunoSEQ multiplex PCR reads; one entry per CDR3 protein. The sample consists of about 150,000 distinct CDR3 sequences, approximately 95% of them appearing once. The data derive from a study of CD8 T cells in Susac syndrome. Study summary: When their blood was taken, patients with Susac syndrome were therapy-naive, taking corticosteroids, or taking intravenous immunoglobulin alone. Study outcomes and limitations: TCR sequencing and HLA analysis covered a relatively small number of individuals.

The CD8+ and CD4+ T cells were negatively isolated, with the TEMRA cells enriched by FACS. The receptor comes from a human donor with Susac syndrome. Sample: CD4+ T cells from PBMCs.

CDR3 nucleotide sequence: TGTGCCATCAGTAGAGGGGGGACTGAAGCTTTCTTT. Amino acids: CAISRGGTEAFF. The J gene is TRBJ1-1, the V gene TRBV10-3; maybe TRBD1 (6 bases). The V gene's germline CDR1 is ENHRY and CDR2 SYGVKD. The CDR3 length is 12 residues. V was pared by 5 bases and J by 5 bases, with 9 bases between.